The next 6 T cell receptor beta chains were all read from a single sample in a study of cytomegalovirus exposure and HLA in healthy donors. The PCR employed 60 Vbeta primers together with 13 Jbeta primers. The repertoire was sequenced with immunoSEQ multiplex PCR; TCRdb's copy has only in-frame clones and lacks some. The data contain approximately 77,000 clones, roughly two thirds of them singletons. Source material: PBMCs. The receptors here all came from a man between 60 and 75 years old in good health and CMV-seropositive.

The gene calls are TRBV7-2 and TRBJ1-6; 10 nucleotides align to TRBD1. V shed 4 bases, J shed 8 bases, and the junction held 2 bases outside the gene matches. The V gene's germline CDR1 is SGHTA and CDR2 FQGNSA. There are 14 residues in the CDR3. The CDR3 DNA reads as TGTGCCAGCAGCTCGACAGGGGGCGATTCACCCCTCCACTTT. It encodes CASSSTGGDSPLHF.

This clone has a handful of counts. The rearrangement uses TRBV6-5 and TRBJ1-1, with TRBD1 matching 7 bases. The CDR3 is made up of 14 amino acids. CDR1 and CDR2 from the germline V gene are MNHEY and SVGAGI. The J segment lost 0 bases and the V segment lost 6 bases, leaving 4 bases of the junction unmatched. Here the CDR3 reads CASSRDRLNTEAFF. DNA for the CDR3: TGTGCCAGCAGCAGGGACAGATTGAACACTGAAGCTTTCTTT.

The V and J genes are TRBV5-6 and TRBJ1-5; 7 bases fit TRBD1. The CDR3 is made up of 16 amino acids. Trimming at V came to 5 bases and at J to 0 bases, leaving 8 bases not matched to a gene. Looked up from germline, CDR1 is SGHDT and CDR2 is YYEEEE. The CDR3 DNA reads as TGTGCCAGCAGTTTGAGGACAGGAAATAGCAATCAGCCCCAGCATTTT. It specifies CASSLRTGNSNQPQHF. The full variable domain, with the rest looked up from reference TRBV5-6 and TRBJ1-5, is DAGVTQSPTHLIKTRGQQVTLRCSPKSGHDTVSWYQQALGQGPQFIFQYYEEEERQRGNFPDRFSGHQFPNYSSELNVNALLLGDSALYLCASSLRTGNSNQPQHFGDGTRLSIL.

J is TRBJ1-1 and V is TRBV2, with D unclear. Germline V gene data show CDR1 as SNHLY and CDR2 as FYNNEI. V gave up 10 bases and J gave up 10 bases, with 16 bases separating them. The CDR3 is made up of 11 amino acids. CDR3 in DNA: TGTGCCAACCCAACGGGGTTAGGAGCTTTCTTT. Translated, it gives CANPTGLGAFF.

Only one count was recorded for this clone. V usage is TRBV9 and J usage is TRBJ2-7, with a tentative D call TRBD1 (5 bases). Germline lookup yields CDR1 SGDLS and CDR2 YYNGEE. This CDR3 region has 13 residues. V was pared by 7 bases and J by 2 bases, with 13 bases between. DNA of the CDR3: TGTGCCAGCGGACCAGGGCGTCCCTACGAGCAGTACTTC. Protein product: CASGPGRPYEQYF.

V gene TRBV28 combines with J gene TRBJ1-5; maybe TRBD1 (6 bases). CDR1 is MDHEN, CDR2 SYDVKM, per germline. V lost 10 bases and J lost 3, with 19 bases in between. The CDR3 length is 15 residues. CDR3 nucleotide sequence: TGTGCCACCCTTGGGGGGGGCCGAAACAATCAGCCCCAGCATTTT. The encoded protein is CATLGGGRNNQPQHF. The full variable domain, in which reference TRBV28 and TRBJ1-5 provide the parts outside the CDR3, is DVKVTQSSRYLVKRTGEKVFLECVQDMDHENMFWYRQDPGLGLRLIYFSYDVKMKEKGDIPEGYSVSREKKERFSLILESASTNQTSMYLCATLGGGRNNQPQHFGDGTRLSIL.